Sequencing of this T cell receptor beta chain was carried out in a study of post-analysis software for immune sequencing data. This clonotype was seen a handful of times. Tagging with unique molecular identifiers was a feature of the TCR beta cDNA libraries. Each CDR3 protein is one row after TCRdb ran MiXCR on the PCR reads. Of 800,000 to 950,000 distinct CDR3 sequences listed, around 53% are singletons. This clonotype was sampled from a girl between 5 and 17 years old with multiple sclerosis. Sequencing was done on a sample of blood.

In DNA form, the CDR3 reads TGTGCCAGCAGCTTAATGTTGGGACAGGCCTACGAGCAGTACTTC. The encoded protein is CASSLMLGQAYEQYF. The rearrangement uses TRBV7-3 and TRBJ2-7; TRBD1 matches 8 bases. The ends lost 1 base at V and 2 bases at J; junction bases unmatched: 4. The CDR3 spans 15 residues. Per the germline V gene, CDR1 is SGHTA and CDR2 is FQGTGA.